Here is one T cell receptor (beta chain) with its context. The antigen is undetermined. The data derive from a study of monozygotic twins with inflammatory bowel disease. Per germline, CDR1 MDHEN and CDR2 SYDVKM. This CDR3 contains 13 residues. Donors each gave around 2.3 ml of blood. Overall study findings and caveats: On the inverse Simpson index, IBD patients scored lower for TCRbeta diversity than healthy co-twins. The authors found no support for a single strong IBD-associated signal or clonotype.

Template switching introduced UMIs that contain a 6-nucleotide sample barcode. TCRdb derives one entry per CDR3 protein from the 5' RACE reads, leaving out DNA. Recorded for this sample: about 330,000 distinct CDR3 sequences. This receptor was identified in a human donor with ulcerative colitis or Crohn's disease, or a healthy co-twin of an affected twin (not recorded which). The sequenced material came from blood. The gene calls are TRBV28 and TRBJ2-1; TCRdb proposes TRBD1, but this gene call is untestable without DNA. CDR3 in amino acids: CASSLRRGTAQFF.